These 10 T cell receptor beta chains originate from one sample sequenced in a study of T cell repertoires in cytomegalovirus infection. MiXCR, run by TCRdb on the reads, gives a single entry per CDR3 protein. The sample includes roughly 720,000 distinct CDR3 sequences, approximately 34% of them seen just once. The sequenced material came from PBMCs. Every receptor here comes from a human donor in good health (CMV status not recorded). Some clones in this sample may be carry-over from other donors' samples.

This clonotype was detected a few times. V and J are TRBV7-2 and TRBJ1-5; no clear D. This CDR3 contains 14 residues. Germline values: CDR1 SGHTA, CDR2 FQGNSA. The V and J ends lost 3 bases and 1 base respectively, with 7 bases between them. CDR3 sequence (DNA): TGTGCCAGCAGCTTCACTCAAAGCAATCAGCCCCAGCATTTT. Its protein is CASSFTQSNQPQHF.

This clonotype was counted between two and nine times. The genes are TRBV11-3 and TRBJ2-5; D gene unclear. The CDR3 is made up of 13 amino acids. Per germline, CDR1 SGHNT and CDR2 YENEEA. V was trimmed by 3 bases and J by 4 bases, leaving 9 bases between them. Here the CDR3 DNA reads TGTGCCAGCAGCTTGGATCCGCGAGAGACCCAGTACTTC. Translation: CASSLDPRETQYF. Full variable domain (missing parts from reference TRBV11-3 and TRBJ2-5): EAGVVQSPRYKIIEKKQPVAFWCNPISGHNTLYWYLQNLGQGPELLIRYENEEAVDDSQLPKDRFSAERLKGVDSTLKIQPAELGDSAVYLCASSLDPRETQYFGPGTRLLVL.

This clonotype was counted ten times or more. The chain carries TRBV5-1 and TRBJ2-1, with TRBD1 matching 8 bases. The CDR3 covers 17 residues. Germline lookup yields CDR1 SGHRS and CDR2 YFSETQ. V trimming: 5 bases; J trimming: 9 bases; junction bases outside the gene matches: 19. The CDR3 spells CASRIQGARGIGFEQFF. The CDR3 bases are TGCGCCAGCAGAATCCAGGGGGCGCGCGGGATAGGGTTTGAGCAGTTCTTC.

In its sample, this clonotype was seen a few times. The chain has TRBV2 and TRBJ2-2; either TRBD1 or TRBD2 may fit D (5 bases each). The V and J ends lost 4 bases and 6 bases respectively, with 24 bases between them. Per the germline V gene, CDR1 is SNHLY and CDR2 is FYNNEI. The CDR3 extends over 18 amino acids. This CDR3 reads CASSARGRGRLRSGELFF. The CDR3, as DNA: TGTGCCAGCAGTGCTCGGGGACGCGGAAGGTTAAGGTCCGGGGAGCTGTTTTTT.

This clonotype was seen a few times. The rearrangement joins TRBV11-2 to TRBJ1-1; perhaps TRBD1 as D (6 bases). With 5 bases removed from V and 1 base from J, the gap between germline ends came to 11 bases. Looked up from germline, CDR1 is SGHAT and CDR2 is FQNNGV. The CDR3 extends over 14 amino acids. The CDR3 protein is CASSQQGQNTEAFF. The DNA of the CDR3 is TGTGCCAGCAGCCAACAGGGCCAGAACACTGAAGCTTTCTTT.

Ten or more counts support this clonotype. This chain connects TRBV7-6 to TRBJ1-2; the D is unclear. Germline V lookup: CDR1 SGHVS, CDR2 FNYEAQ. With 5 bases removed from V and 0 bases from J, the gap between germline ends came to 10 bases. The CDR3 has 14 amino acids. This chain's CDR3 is CASSGRTTNYGYTF. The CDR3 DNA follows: TGTGCCAGCAGCGGACGGACCACTAACTATGGCTACACCTTC.

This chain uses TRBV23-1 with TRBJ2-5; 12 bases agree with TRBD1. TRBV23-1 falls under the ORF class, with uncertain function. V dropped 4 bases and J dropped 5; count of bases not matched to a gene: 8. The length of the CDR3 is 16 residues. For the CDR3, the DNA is TGCGCCAGCAGTCGGCCCGGGACAGGGGGCAAGGAGACCCAGTACTTC. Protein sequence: CASSRPGTGGKETQYF.

The CDR3 DNA follows: TGTGCCAGCAGTCCCCGGGGACAGGGGGGGAAGACCCAGTACTTC. This sequence encodes CASSPRGQGGKTQYF. This chain links TRBV28 with TRBJ2-5; 11 positions match TRBD1. V dropped 5 bases and J dropped 6; count of bases not matched to a gene: 8. The CDR3 length is 15 residues. Germline V gene data show CDR1 as MDHEN and CDR2 as SYDVKM.

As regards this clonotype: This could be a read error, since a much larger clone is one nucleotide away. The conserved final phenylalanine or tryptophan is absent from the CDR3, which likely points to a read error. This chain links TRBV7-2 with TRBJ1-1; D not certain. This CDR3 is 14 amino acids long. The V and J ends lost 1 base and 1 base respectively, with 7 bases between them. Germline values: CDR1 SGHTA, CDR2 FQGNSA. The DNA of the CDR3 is TGTGCCAGCAGCTTAGATCCGCGGAACACTGAAGCTTTCTTG. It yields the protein CASSLDPRNTEAFL.

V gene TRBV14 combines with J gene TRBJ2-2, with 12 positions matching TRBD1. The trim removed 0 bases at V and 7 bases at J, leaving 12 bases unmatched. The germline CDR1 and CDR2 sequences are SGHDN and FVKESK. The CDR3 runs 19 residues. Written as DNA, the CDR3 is TGTGCCAGCAGCCAAGATTCCCGGGACAGGGGGCGCGTGCACGGGGAGCTGTTTTTT. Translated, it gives CASSQDSRDRGRVHGELFF.